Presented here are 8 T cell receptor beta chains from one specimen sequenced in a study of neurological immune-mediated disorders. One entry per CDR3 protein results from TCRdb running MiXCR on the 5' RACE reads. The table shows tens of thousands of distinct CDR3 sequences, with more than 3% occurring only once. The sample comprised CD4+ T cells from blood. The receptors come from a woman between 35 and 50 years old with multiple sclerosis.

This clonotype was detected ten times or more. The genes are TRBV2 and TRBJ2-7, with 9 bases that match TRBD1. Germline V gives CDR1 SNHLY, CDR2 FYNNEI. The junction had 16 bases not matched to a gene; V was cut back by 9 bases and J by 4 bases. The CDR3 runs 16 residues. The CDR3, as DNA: TGTGCCAGTAATCGACGGTCGGGACAGGGCAGTTACGAGCAGTACTTC. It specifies CASNRRSGQGSYEQYF.

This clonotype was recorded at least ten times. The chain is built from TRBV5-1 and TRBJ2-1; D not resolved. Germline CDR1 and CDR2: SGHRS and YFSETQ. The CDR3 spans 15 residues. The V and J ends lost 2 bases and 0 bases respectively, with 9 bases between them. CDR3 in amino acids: CASSLNSNSYNEQFF. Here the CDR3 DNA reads TGCGCCAGCAGCTTAAACTCCAACTCCTACAATGAGCAGTTCTTC.

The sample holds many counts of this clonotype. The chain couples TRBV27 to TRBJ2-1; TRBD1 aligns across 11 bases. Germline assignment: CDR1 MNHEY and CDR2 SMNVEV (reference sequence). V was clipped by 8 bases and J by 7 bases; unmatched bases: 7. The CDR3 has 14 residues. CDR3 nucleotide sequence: TGTGCCAGCCGCCGGGACAGGGGGAAGAATGAGCAGTTCTTC. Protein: CASRRDRGKNEQFF.

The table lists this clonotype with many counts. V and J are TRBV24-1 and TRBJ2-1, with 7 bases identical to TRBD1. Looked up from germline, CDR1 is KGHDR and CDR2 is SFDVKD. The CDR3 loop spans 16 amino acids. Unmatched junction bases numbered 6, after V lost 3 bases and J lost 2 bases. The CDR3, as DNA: TGTGCCACCAGTGATCCGCCGGGACAGACCTACAATGAGCAGTTCTTC. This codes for CATSDPPGQTYNEQFF.

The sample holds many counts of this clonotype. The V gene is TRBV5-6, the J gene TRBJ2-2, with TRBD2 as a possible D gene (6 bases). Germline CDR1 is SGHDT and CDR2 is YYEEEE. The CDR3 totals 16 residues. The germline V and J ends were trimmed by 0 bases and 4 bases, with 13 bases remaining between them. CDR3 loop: CASSLVLARTTGELFF. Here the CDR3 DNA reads TGTGCCAGCAGCTTGGTTCTAGCGAGAACCACCGGGGAGCTGTTTTTT.

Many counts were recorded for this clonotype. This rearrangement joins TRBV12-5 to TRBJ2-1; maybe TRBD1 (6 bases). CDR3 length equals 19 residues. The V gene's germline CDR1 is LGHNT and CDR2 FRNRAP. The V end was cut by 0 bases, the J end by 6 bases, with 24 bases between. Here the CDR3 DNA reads TGTGCTAGTGGTTTGGTACTTTGGGGGACATTCGAGACCGCCAATGAGCAGTTCTTC. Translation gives CASGLVLWGTFETANEQFF. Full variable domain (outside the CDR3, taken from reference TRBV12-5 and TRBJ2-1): DARVTQTPRHKVTEMGQEVTMRCQPILGHNTVFWYRQTMMQGLELLAYFRNRAPLDDSGMPKDRFSAEMPDATLATLKIQPSEPRDSAVYFCASGLVLWGTFETANEQFFGPGTRLTVL.

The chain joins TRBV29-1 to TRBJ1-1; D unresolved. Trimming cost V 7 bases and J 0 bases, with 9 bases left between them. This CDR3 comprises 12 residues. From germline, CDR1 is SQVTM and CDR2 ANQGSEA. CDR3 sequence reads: CSASRVNTEAFF. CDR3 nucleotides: TGCAGCGCCTCGAGGGTGAACACTGAAGCTTTCTTT.

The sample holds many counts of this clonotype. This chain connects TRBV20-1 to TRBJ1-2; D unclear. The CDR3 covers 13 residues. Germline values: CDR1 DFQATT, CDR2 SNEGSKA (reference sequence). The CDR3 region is CSAVRDGNYGYTF. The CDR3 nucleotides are TGCAGCGCGGTCAGAGACGGTAACTATGGCTACACCTTC.